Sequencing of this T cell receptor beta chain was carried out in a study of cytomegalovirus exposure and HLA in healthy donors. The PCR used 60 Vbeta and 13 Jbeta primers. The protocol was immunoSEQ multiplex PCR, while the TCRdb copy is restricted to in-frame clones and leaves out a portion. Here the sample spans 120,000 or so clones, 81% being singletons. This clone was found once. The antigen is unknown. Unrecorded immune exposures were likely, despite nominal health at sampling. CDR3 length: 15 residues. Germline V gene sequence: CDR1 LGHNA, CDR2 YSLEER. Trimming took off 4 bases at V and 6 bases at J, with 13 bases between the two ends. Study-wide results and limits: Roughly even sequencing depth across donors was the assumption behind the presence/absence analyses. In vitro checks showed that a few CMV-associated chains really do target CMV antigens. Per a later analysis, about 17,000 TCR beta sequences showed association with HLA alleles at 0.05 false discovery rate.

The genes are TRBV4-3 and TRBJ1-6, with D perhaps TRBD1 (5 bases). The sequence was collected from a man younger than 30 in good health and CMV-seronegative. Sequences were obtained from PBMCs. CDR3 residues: CASSPEPGLNSPLHF. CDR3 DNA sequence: TGCGCCAGCAGCCCTGAGCCGGGACTTAATTCACCCCTCCACTTT.